This record concerns one T cell receptor beta chain sequence. Its target is unknown. The table came from immunoSEQ multiplex PCR; TCRdb's copy has only in-frame clones and leaves some out. Of approximately 68,000 clones listed, around 90% were seen once; the top ten hold 0.85% to 1.2%. Patients were ineligible given autoimmune disease history or systemic immunosuppression. The sample comes from a study of OX40 agonist ivuxolimab in advanced cancers. Study in general: At doses from 0.01 to 10 mg/kg, patients were given intravenous ivuxolimab every 2 weeks. The study enrolled dose-escalation patients with hepatocellular carcinoma, melanoma, renal cell or head and neck cancer. General study results and limits: At doses 0.1 to 3.0 mg/kg, CD4+ and CD8+ clones expanded.

This CDR3 comprises 16 residues. With V trimmed by 5 bases and J by 6 bases, 12 bases remained unmatched. Per the germline V gene, CDR1 is SEHNR and CDR2 is FQNEAQ (reference sequence). The rearrangement uses TRBV7-9 and TRBJ1-4; 7 bases are shared with TRBD1. The sequence was obtained from an adult with an advanced solid tumor such as melanoma, head and neck, liver or kidney cancer. The sequences come from CD4+ or CD8+ T cells sorted from blood, collected in a trial of the OX40 agonist ivuxolimab. The CDR3 DNA sequence: TGTGCCAGCAGCGAAGGACAGGTCGGGTTCTATGAAAAACTGTTTTTT. Translated: CASSEGQVGFYEKLFF. The entire variable domain, with the rest obtained from reference TRBV7-9 and TRBJ1-4, is as follows: DTGVSQNPRHKITKRGQNVTFRCDPISEHNRLYWYRQTLGQGPEFLTYFQNEAQLEKSRLLSDRFSAERPKGSFSTLEIQRTEQGDSAMYLCASSEGQVGFYEKLFFGSGTQLSVL.